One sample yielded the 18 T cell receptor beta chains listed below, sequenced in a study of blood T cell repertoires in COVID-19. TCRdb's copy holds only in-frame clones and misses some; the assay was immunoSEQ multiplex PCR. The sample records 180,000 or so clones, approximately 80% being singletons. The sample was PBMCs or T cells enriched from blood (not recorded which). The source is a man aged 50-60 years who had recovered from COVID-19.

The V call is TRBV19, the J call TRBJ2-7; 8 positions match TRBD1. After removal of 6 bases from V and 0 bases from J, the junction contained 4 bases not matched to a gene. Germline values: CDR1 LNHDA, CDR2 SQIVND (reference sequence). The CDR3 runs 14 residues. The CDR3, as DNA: TGTGCCAGTAGCCTCGGACAGGGCTCCTACGAGCAGTACTTC. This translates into CASSLGQGSYEQYF. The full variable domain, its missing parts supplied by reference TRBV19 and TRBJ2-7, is DGGITQSPKYLFRKEGQNVTLSCEQNLNHDAMYWYRQDPGQGLRLIYYSQIVNDFQKGDIAEGYSVSREKKESFPLTVTSAQKNPTAFYLCASSLGQGSYEQYFGPGTRLTVT.

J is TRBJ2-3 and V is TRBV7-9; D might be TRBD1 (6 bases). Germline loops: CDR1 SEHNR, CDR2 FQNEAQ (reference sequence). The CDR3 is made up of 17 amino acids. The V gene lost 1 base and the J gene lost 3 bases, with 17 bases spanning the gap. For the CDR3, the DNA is TGTGCCAGCAGCTTAGAAGTTCGGGCAGGGGTTACAGATACGCAGTATTTT. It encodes CASSLEVRAGVTDTQYF.

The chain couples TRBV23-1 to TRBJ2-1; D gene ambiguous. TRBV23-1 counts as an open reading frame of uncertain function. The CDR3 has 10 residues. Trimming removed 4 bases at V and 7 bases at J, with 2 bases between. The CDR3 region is CASSLNEQFF. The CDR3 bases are TGCGCCAGCAGTCTAAATGAGCAGTTCTTC.

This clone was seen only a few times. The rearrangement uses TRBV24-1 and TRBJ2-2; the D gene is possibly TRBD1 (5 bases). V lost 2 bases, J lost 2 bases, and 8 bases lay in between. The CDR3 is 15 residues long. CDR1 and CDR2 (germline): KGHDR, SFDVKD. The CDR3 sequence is CATSDSRGNTGELFF. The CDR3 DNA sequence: TGTGCCACCAGTGATTCAAGGGGTAACACCGGGGAGCTGTTTTTT.

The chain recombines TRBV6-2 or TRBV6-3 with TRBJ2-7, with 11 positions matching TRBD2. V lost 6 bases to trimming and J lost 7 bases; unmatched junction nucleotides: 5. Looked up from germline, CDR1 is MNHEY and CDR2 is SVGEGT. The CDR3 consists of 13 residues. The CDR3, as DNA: TGTGCCAGCAGCCGACTAGCGGGACGGGAGCAGTACTTC. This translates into CASSRLAGREQYF.

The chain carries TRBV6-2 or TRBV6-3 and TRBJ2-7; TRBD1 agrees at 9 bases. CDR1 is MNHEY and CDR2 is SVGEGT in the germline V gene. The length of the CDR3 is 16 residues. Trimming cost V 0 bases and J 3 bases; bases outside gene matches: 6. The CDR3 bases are TGTGCCAGCAGTTACTCGAAGTCGGGACAGGGCTACGAGCAGTACTTC. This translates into CASSYSKSGQGYEQYF.

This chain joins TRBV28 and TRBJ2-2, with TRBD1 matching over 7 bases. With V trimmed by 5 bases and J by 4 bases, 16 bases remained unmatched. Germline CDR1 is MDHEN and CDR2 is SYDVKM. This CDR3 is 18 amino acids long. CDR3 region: CASSLLPGTDLSTGELFF. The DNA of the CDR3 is TGTGCCAGCAGTCTACTTCCTGGGACAGACCTATCCACCGGGGAGCTGTTTTTT.

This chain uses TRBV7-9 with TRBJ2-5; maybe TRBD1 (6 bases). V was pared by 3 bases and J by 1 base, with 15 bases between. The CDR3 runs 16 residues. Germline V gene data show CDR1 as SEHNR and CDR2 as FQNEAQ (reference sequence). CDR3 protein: CASSFGTYNPQETQYF. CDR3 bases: TGTGCCAGCAGCTTCGGGACATATAACCCCCAAGAGACCCAGTACTTC.

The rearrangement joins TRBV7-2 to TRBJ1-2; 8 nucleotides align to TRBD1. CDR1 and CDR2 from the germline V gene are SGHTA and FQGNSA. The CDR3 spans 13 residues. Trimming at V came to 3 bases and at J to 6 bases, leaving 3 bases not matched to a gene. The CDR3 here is CASSLDRVDGYTF. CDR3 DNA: TGTGCCAGCAGCTTGGACAGGGTGGATGGCTACACCTTC.

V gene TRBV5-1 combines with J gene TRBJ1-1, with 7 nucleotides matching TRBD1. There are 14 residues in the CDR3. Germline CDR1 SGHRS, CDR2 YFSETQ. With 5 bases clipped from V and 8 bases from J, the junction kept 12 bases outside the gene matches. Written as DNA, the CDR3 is TGCGCCAGCAGGCATACAGGGGAGTACAACGAAGCTTTCTTT. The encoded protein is CASRHTGEYNEAFF.

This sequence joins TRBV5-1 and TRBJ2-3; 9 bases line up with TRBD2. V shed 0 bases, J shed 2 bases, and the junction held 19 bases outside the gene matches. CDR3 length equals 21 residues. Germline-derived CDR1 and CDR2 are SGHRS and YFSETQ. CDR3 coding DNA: TGCGCCAGCAGCTTGGGCCCATTGGGTAGCGGGAGCTTGGGACTCACAGATACGCAGTATTTT. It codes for CASSLGPLGSGSLGLTDTQYF.

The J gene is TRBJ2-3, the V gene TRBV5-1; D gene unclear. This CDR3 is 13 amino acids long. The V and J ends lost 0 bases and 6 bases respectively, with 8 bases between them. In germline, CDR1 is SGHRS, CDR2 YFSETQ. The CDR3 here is CASSLARFDTQYF. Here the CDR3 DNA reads TGCGCCAGCAGCTTGGCCAGGTTCGATACGCAGTATTTT.

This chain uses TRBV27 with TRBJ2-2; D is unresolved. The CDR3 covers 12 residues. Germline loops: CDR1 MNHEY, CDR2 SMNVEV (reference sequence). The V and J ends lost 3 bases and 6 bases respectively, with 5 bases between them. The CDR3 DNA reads TGTGCCAGCAGTTTCTTTTCCGGGGAGCTGTTTTTT. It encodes CASSFFSGELFF.

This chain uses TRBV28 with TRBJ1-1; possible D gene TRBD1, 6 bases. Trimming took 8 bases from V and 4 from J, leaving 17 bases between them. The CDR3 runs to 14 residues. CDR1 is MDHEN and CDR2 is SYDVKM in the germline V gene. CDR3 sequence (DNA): TGTGCCAGCCTTACAGGGTTCGTGAGCACTGAAGCTTTCTTT. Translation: CASLTGFVSTEAFF.

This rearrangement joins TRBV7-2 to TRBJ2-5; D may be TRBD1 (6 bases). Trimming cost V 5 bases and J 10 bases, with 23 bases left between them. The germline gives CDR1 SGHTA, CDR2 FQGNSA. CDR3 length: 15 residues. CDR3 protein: CASSPRQVSRDRQYF. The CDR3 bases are TGTGCCAGCAGCCCCCGACAGGTTTCAAGAGACCGCCAGTACTTC. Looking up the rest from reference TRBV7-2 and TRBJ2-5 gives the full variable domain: GAGVSQSPSNKVTEKGKDVELRCDPISGHTALYWYRQSLGQGLEFLIYFQGNSAPDKSGLPSDRFSAERTGGSVSTLTIQRTQQEDSAVYLCASSPRQVSRDRQYFGPGTRLLVL.

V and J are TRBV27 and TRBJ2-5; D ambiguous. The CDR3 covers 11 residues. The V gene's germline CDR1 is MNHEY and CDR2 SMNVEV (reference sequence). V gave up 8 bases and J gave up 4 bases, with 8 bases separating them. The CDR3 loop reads CASRWRETQYF. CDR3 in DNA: TGTGCCAGCCGCTGGAGAGAGACCCAGTACTTC.

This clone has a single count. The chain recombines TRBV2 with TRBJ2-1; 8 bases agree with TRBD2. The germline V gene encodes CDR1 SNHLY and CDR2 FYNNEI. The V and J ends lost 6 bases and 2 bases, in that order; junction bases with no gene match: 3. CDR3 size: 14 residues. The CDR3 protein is CASRGGLAYNEQFF. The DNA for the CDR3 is TGTGCCAGCAGGGGGGGACTAGCCTACAATGAGCAGTTCTTC.

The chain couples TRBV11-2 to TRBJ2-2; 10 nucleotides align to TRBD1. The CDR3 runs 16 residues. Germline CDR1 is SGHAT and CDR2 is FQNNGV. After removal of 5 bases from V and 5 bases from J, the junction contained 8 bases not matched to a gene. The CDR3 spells CASSEGQGVWTGELFF. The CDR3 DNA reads TGTGCCAGCAGCGAAGGACAGGGGGTTTGGACCGGGGAGCTGTTTTTT.